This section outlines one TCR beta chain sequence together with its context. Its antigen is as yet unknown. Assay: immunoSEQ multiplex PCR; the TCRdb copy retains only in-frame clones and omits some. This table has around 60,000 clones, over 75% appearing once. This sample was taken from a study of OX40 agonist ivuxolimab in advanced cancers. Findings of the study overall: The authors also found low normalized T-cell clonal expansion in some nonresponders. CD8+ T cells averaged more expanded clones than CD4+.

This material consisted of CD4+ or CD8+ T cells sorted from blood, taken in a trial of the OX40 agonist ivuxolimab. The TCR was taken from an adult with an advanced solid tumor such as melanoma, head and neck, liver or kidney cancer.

CDR3 loop: CASTIGRGNYGYTF. CDR3 sequence (DNA): TGTGCCAGCACCATCGGACGGGGTAACTATGGCTACACCTTC. The chain joins TRBV2 to TRBJ1-2; D call uncertain. Trimming left V 7 bases short and J 1 base short, with 13 bases between. Per the germline V gene, CDR1 is SNHLY and CDR2 is FYNNEI. This CDR3 has 14 amino acids.